Listed below are T cell receptor beta chains from one sample, sequenced in a study of early T cells in non-severe SARS-CoV-2 infection. TCRdb reprocessed the 5' RACE reads via MiXCR and lists one record per CDR3 protein. Here the sample spans around 44,000 distinct CDR3 sequences, 6.5% to 9.5% being singletons. Specimen: whole blood. The source of these receptors is an adult who was a healthcare worker with PCR-confirmed SARS-CoV-2 infection or an uninfected control (not recorded which). Both conserved end residues are part of each CDR3. The D gene is left open where the match is weak. For some rows the clone size is stated as once, few or many, or as a class when expanded; others skip it.

v_gene	d_gene	j_gene	abundance	CDR3nt	CDR3aa
TRBV29-1	TRBD1	TRBJ2-1	-	TGCAGCGGGGGACAGGGTCTCAATGAGCAGTTCTTC	CSGGQGLNEQFF
TRBV3-1	-	TRBJ1-5	many	TGTGCCAGCAGCCAAGAGTGGAAAGAAGGACCCCAGCATTTT	CASSQEWKEGPQHF
TRBV29-1	-	TRBJ1-4	many	TGCAGCGTTGTGTGGGGCGACGAAAAACTGTTTTTT	CSVVWGDEKLFF
TRBV20-1	-	TRBJ2-5	-	TGCAGTGCTAGAGTGGGCAGCCCAGAGACCCAGTACTTC	CSARVGSPETQYF
TRBV12-3/TRBV12-4	-	TRBJ2-3	many	TGTGCCAGCAGCCTAGGCACAGGGTTAGATACGCAGTATTTT	CASSLGTGLDTQYF
TRBV12-3/TRBV12-4	-	TRBJ1-5	-	TGTGCCAGCAGTCCCTCCGGAGGGCAGGGCAATCAGCCCCAGCATTTT	CASSPSGGQGNQPQHF
TRBV11-2	TRBD1	TRBJ2-4	-	TGTGCCAGCAGCCTGGACAGGGAAATTCAGTACTTC	CASSLDREIQYF
TRBV19	-	TRBJ1-4	-	TGTGCCAGTAGTATAGGCCAGAAAACTAATGAAAAACTGTTTTTT	CASSIGQKTNEKLFF
TRBV18	-	TRBJ2-1	few	TGTGCCAGCTCCCCGGGGGCCAACCCCTACAATGAGCAGTTCTTC	CASSPGANPYNEQFF
TRBV11-2	TRBD1	TRBJ2-7	many	TGTGCCAGCAGCCTACCGGGACAGGGGTTCTACGAGCAGTACTTC	CASSLPGQGFYEQYF
TRBV6-5	-	TRBJ1-2	many	TGTGCCAGCAGTTATTCTACAGGGACTGCGGCCTATGGCTACACCTTC	CASSYSTGTAAYGYTF
TRBV29-1	TRBD2	TRBJ2-3	many	TGCAGCGTTGAATCGAGCGGGGGAGATACGCAGTATTTT	CSVESSGGDTQYF
TRBV27	TRBD1	TRBJ1-5	many	TGTGCCAGCAGTAGCATTACGGGGACAGGGCTTCAGCCCCAGCATTTT	CASSSITGTGLQPQHF
TRBV2	TRBD2	TRBJ2-3	few	TGTGCCAGCAGGGGCAATGGCGGGGGGATCCTGAGCGATACGCAGTATTTT	CASRGNGGGILSDTQYF
TRBV24-1	-	TRBJ2-3	-	TGTGCCACCAGTGATCCTGGAAAGGTGGGCACAGATACGCAGTATTTT	CATSDPGKVGTDTQYF
TRBV20-1	-	TRBJ1-2	few	TGCAGTGCTAGAGTCAGTCTTAACTATGGCTACACCTTC	CSARVSLNYGYTF